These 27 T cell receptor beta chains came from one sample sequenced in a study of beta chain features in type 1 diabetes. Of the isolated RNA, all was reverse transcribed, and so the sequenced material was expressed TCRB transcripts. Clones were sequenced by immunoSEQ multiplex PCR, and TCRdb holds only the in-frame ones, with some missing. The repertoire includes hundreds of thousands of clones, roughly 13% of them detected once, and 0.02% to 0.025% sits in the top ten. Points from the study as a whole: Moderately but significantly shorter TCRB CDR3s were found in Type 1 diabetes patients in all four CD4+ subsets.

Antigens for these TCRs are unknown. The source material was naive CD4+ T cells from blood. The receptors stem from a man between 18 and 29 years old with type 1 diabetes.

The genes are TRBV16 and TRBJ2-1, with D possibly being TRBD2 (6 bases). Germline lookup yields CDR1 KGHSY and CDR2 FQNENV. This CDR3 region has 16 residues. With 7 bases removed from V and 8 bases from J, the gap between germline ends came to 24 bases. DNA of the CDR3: TGTGCCAGCACCCCCAAGGGAACGGAGGGGAGGTATGAGCAGTTCTTC. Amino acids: CASTPKGTEGRYEQFF.

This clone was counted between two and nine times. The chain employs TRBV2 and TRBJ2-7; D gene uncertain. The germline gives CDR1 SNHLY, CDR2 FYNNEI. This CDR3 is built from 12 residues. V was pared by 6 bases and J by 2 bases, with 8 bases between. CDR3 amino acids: CASRDLTYEQYF. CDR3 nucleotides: TGTGCCAGCAGGGACCTCACCTACGAGCAGTACTTC.

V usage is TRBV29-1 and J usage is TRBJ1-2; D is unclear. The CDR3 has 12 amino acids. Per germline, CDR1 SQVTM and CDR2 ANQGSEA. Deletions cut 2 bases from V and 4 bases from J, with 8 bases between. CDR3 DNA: TGCAGCGTTGAAAGGTCGGTCTATGGCTACACCTTC. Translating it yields CSVERSVYGYTF. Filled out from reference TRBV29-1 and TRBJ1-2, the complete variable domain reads SAVISQKPSRDICQRGTSLTIQCQVDSQVTMMFWYRQQPGQSLTLIATANQGSEATYESGFVIDKFPISRPNLTFSTLTVSNMSPEDSSIYLCSVERSVYGYTFGSGTRLTVV.

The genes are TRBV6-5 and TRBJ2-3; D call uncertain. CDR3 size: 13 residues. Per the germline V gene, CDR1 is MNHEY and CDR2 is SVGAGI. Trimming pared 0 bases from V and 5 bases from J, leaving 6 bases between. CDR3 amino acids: CASSYSTGDTQYF. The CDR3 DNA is TGTGCCAGCAGTTACTCGACGGGAGATACGCAGTATTTT.

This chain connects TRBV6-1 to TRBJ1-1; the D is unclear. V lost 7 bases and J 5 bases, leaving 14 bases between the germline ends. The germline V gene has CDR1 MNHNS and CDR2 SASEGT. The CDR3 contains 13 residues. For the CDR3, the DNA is TGTGCCAGCAAGACGTCGGTGTGGACTGAAGCTTTCTTT. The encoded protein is CASKTSVWTEAFF.

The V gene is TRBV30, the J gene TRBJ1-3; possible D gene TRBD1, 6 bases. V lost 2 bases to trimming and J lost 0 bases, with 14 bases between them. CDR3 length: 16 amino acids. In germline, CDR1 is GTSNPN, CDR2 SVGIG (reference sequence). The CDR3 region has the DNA TGTGCCTGGAGTATGGGGGCCCTACGCTCTGGAAACACCATATATTTT. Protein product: CAWSMGALRSGNTIYF.

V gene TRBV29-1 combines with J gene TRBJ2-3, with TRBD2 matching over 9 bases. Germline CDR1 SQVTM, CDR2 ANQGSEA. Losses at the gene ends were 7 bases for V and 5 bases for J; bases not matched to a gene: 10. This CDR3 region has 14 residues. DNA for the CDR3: TGCAGCGCACTAGCGGGCGGGGGGAGAGATACGCAGTATTTT. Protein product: CSALAGGGRDTQYF.

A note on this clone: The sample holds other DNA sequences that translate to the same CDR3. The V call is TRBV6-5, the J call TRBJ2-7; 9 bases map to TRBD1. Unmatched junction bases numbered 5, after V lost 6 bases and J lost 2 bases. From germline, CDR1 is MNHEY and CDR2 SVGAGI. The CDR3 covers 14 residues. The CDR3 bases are TGTGCCAGCAGGCCCGGGACAGGGACCTACGAGCAGTACTTC. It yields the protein CASRPGTGTYEQYF.

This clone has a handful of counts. Written as DNA, the CDR3 is TGTGCCAGCAGCGTGGGGGGGGTTCAGCCCCAGCATTTT. This codes for CASSVGGVQPQHF. J is TRBJ1-5 and V is TRBV7-9; weak D call: TRBD1 (5 bases). The CDR3 runs to 13 residues. Germline CDR1 and CDR2: SEHNR and FQNEAQ (reference sequence). Trimming took off 5 bases at V and 6 bases at J, with 11 bases between the two ends. Complete variable domain (other parts from reference TRBV7-9 and TRBJ1-5): DTGVSQNPRHKITKRGQNVTFRCDPISEHNRLYWYRQTLGQGPEFLTYFQNEAQLEKSRLLSDRFSAERPKGSFSTLEIQRTEQGDSAMYLCASSVGGVQPQHFGDGTRLSIL.

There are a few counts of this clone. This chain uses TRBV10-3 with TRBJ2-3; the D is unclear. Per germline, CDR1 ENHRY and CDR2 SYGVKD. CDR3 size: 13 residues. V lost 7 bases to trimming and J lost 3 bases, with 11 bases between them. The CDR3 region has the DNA TGTGCCATCACGAATCCAGCGACAGATACGCAGTATTTT. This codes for CAITNPATDTQYF.

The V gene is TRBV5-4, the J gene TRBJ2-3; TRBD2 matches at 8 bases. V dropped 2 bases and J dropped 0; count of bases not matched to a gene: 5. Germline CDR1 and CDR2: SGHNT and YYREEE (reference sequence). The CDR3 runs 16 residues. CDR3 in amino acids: CASSFPSGPSTDTQYF. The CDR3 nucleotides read TGTGCCAGCAGCTTTCCTAGCGGGCCAAGCACAGATACGCAGTATTTT.

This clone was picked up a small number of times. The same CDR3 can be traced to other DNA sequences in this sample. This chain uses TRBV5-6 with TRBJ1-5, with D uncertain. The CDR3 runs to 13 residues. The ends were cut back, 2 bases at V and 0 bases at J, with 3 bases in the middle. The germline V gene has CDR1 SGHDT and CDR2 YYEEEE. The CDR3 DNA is TGTGCCAGCAGCTTAGGTAGCAATCAGCCCCAGCATTTT. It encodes CASSLGSNQPQHF.

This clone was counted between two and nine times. CDR3 in amino acids: CAWSRPSNQPQHF. CDR3 nucleotide sequence: TGTGCCTGGAGTAGACCCAGCAATCAGCCCCAGCATTTT. The chain employs TRBV30 and TRBJ1-5; no definite D call. CDR3 length equals 13 residues. CDR1 and CDR2 from the germline V gene are GTSNPN and SVGIG (reference sequence). The V end lost 2 bases, the J end lost 1 base, and 6 bases lay between the germline ends.

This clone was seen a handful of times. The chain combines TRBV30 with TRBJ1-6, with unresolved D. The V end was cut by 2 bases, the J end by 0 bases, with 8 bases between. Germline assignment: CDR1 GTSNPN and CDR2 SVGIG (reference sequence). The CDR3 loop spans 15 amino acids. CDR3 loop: CAWSPLSSYNSPLHF. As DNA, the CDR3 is TGTGCCTGGAGTCCCCTGAGCTCCTATAATTCACCCCTCCACTTT.

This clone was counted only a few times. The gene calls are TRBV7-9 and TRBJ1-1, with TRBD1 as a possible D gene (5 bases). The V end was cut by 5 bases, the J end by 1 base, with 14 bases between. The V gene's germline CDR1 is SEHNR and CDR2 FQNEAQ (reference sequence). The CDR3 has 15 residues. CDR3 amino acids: CASSPLGLRNTEAFF. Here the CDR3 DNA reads TGTGCCAGCAGCCCCCTGGGGCTGAGGAACACTGAAGCTTTCTTT.

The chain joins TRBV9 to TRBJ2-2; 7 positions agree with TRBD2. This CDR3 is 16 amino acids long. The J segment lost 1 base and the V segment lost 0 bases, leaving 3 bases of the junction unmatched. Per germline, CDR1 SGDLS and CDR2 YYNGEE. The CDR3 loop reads CASSVVLAGNTGELFF. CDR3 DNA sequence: TGTGCCAGCAGCGTAGTCTTAGCGGGGAACACCGGGGAGCTGTTTTTT. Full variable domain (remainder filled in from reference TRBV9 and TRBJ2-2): DSGVTQTPKHLITATGQRVTLRCSPRSGDLSVYWYQQSLDQGLQFLIQYYNGEERAKGNILERFSAQQFPDLHSELNLSSLELGDSALYFCASSVVLAGNTGELFFGEGSRLTVL.

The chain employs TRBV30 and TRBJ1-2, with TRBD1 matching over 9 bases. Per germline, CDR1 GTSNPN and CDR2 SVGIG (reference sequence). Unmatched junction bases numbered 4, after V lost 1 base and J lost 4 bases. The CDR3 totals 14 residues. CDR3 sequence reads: CAWSAQGQGYGYTF. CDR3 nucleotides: TGTGCCTGGAGTGCGCAGGGACAGGGCTATGGCTACACCTTC.

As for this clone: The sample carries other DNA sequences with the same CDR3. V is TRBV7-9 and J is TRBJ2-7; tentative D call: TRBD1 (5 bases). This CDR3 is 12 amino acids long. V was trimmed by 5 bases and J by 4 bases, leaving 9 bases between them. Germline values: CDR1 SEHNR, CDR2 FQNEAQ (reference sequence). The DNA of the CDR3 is TGTGCCAGCAGCCCTGACAGATACGAGCAGTACTTC. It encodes CASSPDRYEQYF.

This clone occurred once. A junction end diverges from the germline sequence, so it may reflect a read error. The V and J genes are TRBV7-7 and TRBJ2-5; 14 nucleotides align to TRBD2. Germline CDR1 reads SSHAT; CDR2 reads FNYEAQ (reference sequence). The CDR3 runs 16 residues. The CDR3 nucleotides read TGTGCTAGCAGCCTGGGACTAGCGGGGGCAAAAGAGACCCAGTACTTC. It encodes CASSLGLAGAKETQYF.

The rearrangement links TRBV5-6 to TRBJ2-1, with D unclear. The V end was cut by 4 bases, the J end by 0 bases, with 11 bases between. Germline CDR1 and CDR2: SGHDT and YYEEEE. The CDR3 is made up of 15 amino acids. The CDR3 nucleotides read TGTGCCAGCAGCGCCCTAGAGAGCTCCTACAATGAGCAGTTCTTC. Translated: CASSALESSYNEQFF.

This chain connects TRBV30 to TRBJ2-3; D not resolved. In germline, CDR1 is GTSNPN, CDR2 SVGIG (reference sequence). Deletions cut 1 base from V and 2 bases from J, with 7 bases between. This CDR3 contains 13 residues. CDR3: CAWSEGYTDTQYF. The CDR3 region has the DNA TGTGCCTGGAGTGAAGGGTACACAGATACGCAGTATTTT.

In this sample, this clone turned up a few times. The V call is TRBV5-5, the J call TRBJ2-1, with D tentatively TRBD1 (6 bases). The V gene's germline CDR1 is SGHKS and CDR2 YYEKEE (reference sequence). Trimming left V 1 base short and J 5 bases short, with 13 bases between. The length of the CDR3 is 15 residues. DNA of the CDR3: TGTGCCAGCAGCTTGCTGGGGGCAGCGGACAATGAGCAGTTCTTC. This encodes CASSLLGAADNEQFF. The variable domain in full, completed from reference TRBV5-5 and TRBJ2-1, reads DAGVTQSPTHLIKTRGQQVTLRCSPISGHKSVSWYQQVLGQGPQFIFQYYEKEERGRGNFPDRFSARQFPNYSSELNVNALLLGDSALYLCASSLLGAADNEQFFGPGTRLTVL.

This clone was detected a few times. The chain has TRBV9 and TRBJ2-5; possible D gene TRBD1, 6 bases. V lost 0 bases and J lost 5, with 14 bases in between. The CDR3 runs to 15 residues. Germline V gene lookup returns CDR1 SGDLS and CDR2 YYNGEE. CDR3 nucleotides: TGTGCCAGCAGCGTAGCTCTACAGGGCGGCGAGACCCAGTACTTC. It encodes CASSVALQGGETQYF. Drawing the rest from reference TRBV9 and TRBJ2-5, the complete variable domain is DSGVTQTPKHLITATGQRVTLRCSPRSGDLSVYWYQQSLDQGLQFLIQYYNGEERAKGNILERFSAQQFPDLHSELNLSSLELGDSALYFCASSVALQGGETQYFGPGTRLLVL.

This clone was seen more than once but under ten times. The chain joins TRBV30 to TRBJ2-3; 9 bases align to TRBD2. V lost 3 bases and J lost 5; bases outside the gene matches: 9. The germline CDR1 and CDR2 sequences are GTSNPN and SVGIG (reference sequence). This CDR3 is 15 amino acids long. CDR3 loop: CAWRGGLANGDTQYF. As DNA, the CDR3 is TGTGCCTGGAGGGGCGGACTAGCGAATGGAGATACGCAGTATTTT.

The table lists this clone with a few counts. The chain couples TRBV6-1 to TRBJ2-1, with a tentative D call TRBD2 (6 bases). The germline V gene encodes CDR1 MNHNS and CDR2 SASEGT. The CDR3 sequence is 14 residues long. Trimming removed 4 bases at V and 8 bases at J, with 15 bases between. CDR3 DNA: TGTGCCAGCAGTGTGGCGGGGAATAGCTATGAGCAGTTCTTC. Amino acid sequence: CASSVAGNSYEQFF.

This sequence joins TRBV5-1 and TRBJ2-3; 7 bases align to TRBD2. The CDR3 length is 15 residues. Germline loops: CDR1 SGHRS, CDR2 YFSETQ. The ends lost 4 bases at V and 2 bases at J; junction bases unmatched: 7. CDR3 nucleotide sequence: TGCGCCAGCAGCGAACAGCGGGGAGCCACAGATACGCAGTATTTT. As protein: CASSEQRGATDTQYF.

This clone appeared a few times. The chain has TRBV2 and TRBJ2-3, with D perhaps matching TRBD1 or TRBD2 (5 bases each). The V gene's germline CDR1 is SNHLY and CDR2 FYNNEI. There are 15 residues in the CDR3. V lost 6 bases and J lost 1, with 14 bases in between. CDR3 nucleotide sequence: TGTGCCAGCAGAGCCGGGACCCCGGGCACAGATACGCAGTATTTT. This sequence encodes CASRAGTPGTDTQYF. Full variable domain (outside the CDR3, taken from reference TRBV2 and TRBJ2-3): EPEVTQTPSHQVTQMGQEVILRCVPISNHLYFYWYRQILGQKVEFLVSFYNNEISEKSEIFDDQFSVERPDGSNFTLKIRSTKLEDSAMYFCASRAGTPGTDTQYFGPGTRLTVL.